These 30 T cell receptor beta chains were sequenced from one sample in a study of T cells after yellow fever vaccination (dated by TCRdb to between 2018 and 2021). Sample treatment or condition, as interpreted from the label and publication: live attenuated yellow fever vaccine strain. Receptor amplification or capture employed 5' RACE. TCRdb records Illumina HiSeq 2500 as the sequencer. The public reads were quality trimmed at Q25 with fastp and then assembled into clones with MiXCR by TCRdb, keeping productive beta chains. Here each entry gathers all rows of one CDR3 protein and keeps the most common genes and DNA. The sample table holds 200,000 to 300,000 distinct CDR3 sequences, of which 10% to 15% were seen once. Clones ranked in the top ten supply roughly 0.5% of the sample. This sample comprised CD4+ T cells sorted from PBMCs, obtained 45 days after the yellow fever booster vaccination. These receptor sequences come from a man aged 30 to 45 who received the YFV17D yellow fever vaccine.

This clonotype was observed a few times. This sequence joins TRBV5-1 and TRBJ2-3; possibly TRBD2 for D (6 bases). The CDR3 totals 15 residues. Germline CDR1 reads SGHRS; CDR2 reads YFSETQ. The V end was cut by 2 bases, the J end by 2 bases, with 12 bases between. The CDR3: CASSLGGTITDTQYF. The CDR3 DNA reads TGCGCCAGCAGCTTAGGCGGGACGATCACAGATACGCAGTATTTT.

Ten or more counts support this clonotype. This chain links TRBV18 with TRBJ2-7; TRBD2 might be the D (5 bases). Looked up from germline, CDR1 is KGHSH and CDR2 is LQKENI. The CDR3 covers 13 residues. Trimming pared 6 bases from V and 3 bases from J, leaving 12 bases between. CDR3 in amino acids: CASSPTGIYEQYF. The CDR3 bases are TGTGCCAGCTCCCCCACGGGAATCTACGAGCAGTACTTC.

The J gene is TRBJ2-3, the V gene TRBV7-6, with TRBD2 matching over 13 bases. This CDR3 is 16 amino acids long. V was clipped by 8 bases and J by 7 bases; unmatched bases: 12. CDR1 and CDR2 from the germline V gene are SGHVS and FNYEAQ. The CDR3 sequence: CASEIGTSGISYTQYF. The CDR3 nucleotides are TGTGCCAGCGAGATTGGGACTAGCGGGATCAGCTATACGCAGTATTTT.

Only a few counts were recorded for this clonotype. The chain is built from TRBV7-3 and TRBJ2-5; D is unclear. V was cut by 3 bases and J by 3 bases, with 11 bases left in between. CDR1 is SGHTA, CDR2 FQGTGA, per germline. CDR3 length equals 14 residues. CDR3 bases: TGTGCCAGCAGCTTTTCCGGGCTAGAAGAGACCCAGTACTTC. As protein: CASSFSGLEETQYF.

The J gene is TRBJ1-2, the V gene TRBV4-3; TRBD1 aligns across 7 bases. V lost 2 bases, J lost 5 bases, and 8 bases stayed unmatched. CDR3 length: 15 residues. Germline-derived CDR1 and CDR2 are LGHNA and YSLEER. CDR3 DNA sequence: TGCGCCAGCAGCCAACTTATTACAGGGGCATATGGCTACACCTTC. The encoded protein is CASSQLITGAYGYTF.

This chain joins TRBV5-1 and TRBJ2-7; 9 nucleotides align to TRBD2. Germline values: CDR1 SGHRS, CDR2 YFSETQ. The CDR3 is 14 amino acids. The junction had 9 bases not matched to a gene; V was cut back by 4 bases and J by 7 bases. CDR3 sequence: CASSRLSGSGEQYF. The CDR3 DNA follows: TGCGCCAGCAGCCGACTTAGCGGGAGCGGTGAGCAGTACTTC.

The rearrangement joins TRBV29-1 to TRBJ1-2; no clear D. Germline CDR1 reads SQVTM; CDR2 reads ANQGSEA. The CDR3 contains 10 residues. Trimming stripped 3 bases from V and 8 bases from J, with 7 bases between. In nucleotides, the CDR3 is TGCAGCGTTGACAAGAGCGGCTACACCTTC. Its protein product is CSVDKSGYTF.

This clonotype has more than one count but fewer than ten. The chain couples TRBV11-1 to TRBJ2-1; TRBD2 matches at 8 bases. Germline CDR1 is SGHAT and CDR2 is FQDESV (reference sequence). The V segment lost 5 bases and the J segment 6 bases; nucleotides outside the gene matches: 21. The CDR3 length is 19 residues. CDR3 sequence (DNA): TGTGCCAGCAGCGCCGGCCCAACGGGAGGGAGGGCCCGGCCCAATGAGCAGTTCTTC. As protein: CASSAGPTGGRARPNEQFF.

This clonotype was counted between two and nine times. This sequence joins TRBV12-3 or TRBV12-4 and TRBJ2-1; TRBD1 matches at 10 bases. The V segment lost 6 bases and the J segment 4 bases; nucleotides outside the gene matches: 21. This CDR3 is 20 amino acids long. The DNA for the CDR3 is TGTGCCAGCAGCCCCCCGACGCGATACACGACAGGGGGCCTGTACAATGAGCAGTTCTTC. The encoded protein is CASSPPTRYTTGGLYNEQFF.

In DNA form, the CDR3 reads TGTGCCAGCAGCTTGGTGGGGGGCGAAGAGACCCAGTACTTC. The encoded protein is CASSLVGGEETQYF. The chain has TRBV5-5 and TRBJ2-5; D possibly uses TRBD1 or TRBD2 (6 bases each). The germline V gene encodes CDR1 SGHKS and CDR2 YYEKEE (reference sequence). The CDR3 is made up of 14 amino acids. Trimming pared 0 bases from V and 3 bases from J, leaving 9 bases between.

The chain couples TRBV6-5 to TRBJ2-5; TRBD2 matches 14 bases. This CDR3 region has 17 residues. Looked up from germline, CDR1 is MNHEY and CDR2 is SVGAGI. J gave up 4 bases and V 2 bases, and 6 bases lay outside the gene matches. The DNA for the CDR3 is TGTGCCAGCAGTTACGGGACTAGCGGGAGAATAGGAGAGACCCAGTACTTC. Encoded protein: CASSYGTSGRIGETQYF.

As to this clonotype: The junction shows a germline mismatch at one end, possibly a read error. The chain joins TRBV7-9 to TRBJ2-5; TRBD2 matches 8 bases. This CDR3 comprises 13 residues. Germline loops: CDR1 SEHNR, CDR2 FQNEAQ (reference sequence). CDR3 sequence reads: CASSYSGIETQHF. CDR3 nucleotides: TGTGCCAGCAGCTATAGCGGGATCGAGACCCAGCACTTC.

The genes are TRBV20-1 and TRBJ2-3; 8 nucleotides line up with TRBD2. Germline lookup yields CDR1 DFQATT and CDR2 SNEGSKA (reference sequence). The CDR3 totals 15 residues. J lost 2 bases, V lost 6 bases, and 10 bases had no gene match. The CDR3 sequence is CSARNSGRLTDTQYF. Written as DNA, the CDR3 is TGCAGTGCCAGGAACAGCGGGAGACTCACAGATACGCAGTATTTT.

This chain connects TRBV15 to TRBJ2-5; 8 bases are shared with TRBD2. With V trimmed by 1 base and J by 1 base, 5 bases remained unmatched. The germline V gene has CDR1 LNHNV and CDR2 YYDKDF (reference sequence). This CDR3 comprises 16 residues. The CDR3 loop is CATSRGGGGIQETQYF. The CDR3, as DNA: TGTGCCACCAGCAGAGGGGGCGGGGGGATCCAAGAGACCCAGTACTTC.

The chain links TRBV5-5 to TRBJ2-3; 9 bases map to TRBD2. Looked up from germline, CDR1 is SGHKS and CDR2 is YYEKEE (reference sequence). The V gene end was trimmed by 2 bases and the J gene end by 10 bases; junction bases not matched to a gene: 5. This CDR3 spans 13 amino acids. CDR3 region: CASSFSREGAQYF. The CDR3 bases are TGTGCCAGCAGCTTTTCGCGGGAGGGCGCGCAGTATTTT.

This clonotype was picked up a small number of times. V is TRBV20-1 and J is TRBJ1-6; D is undetermined. This CDR3 is built from 16 residues. Trimming left V 0 bases short and J 5 bases short, with 14 bases between. In germline, CDR1 is DFQATT, CDR2 SNEGSKA (reference sequence). CDR3 sequence reads: CSARDLRTENNSPLHF. CDR3 DNA sequence: TGCAGTGCTAGAGATCTAAGGACCGAGAATAATTCACCCCTCCACTTT.

The V and J genes are TRBV12-3 or TRBV12-4 and TRBJ2-7, with 9 bases matching TRBD2. Unmatched junction bases numbered 7, after V lost 7 bases and J lost 6 bases. There are 13 residues in the CDR3. The CDR3: CASTQREEAEQYF. In nucleotides, the CDR3 is TGTGCCAGCACCCAGCGGGAGGAGGCCGAGCAGTACTTC.

The J gene is TRBJ1-1, the V gene TRBV20-1; D gene ambiguous. CDR1 is DFQATT, CDR2 SNEGSKA, per germline (reference sequence). The CDR3 covers 12 residues. Trimming shortened V by 1 base and J by 1 base, and 4 bases separated the two germline ends. In DNA, the CDR3 is TGCAGTGCTAGAGTAGGGAACACTGAAGCTTTCTTT. Its translation: CSARVGNTEAFF.

V and J are TRBV3-1 and TRBJ1-5; D is possibly TRBD1 (6 bases). V was cut by 0 bases and J by 10 bases, with 16 bases left in between. The CDR3 extends over 15 amino acids. Germline CDR1 reads LGHDT; CDR2 reads YNNKEL (reference sequence). The CDR3 region has the DNA TGTGCCAGCAGCCAAGATTGGGGGGGGCGCAGCCCCCAGCATTTT. Protein sequence: CASSQDWGGRSPQHF.

This clonotype was found a few times. The CDR3 reads CASKPGGTSGSTDTQYF. CDR3 in DNA: TGTGCCAGCAAACCCGGGGGAACTAGCGGGAGCACAGATACGCAGTATTTT. The chain has TRBV28 and TRBJ2-3; TRBD2 matches 9 bases. This CDR3 has 17 residues. V lost 7 bases and J lost 0; bases outside the gene matches: 11. In germline, CDR1 is MDHEN, CDR2 SYDVKM.

This sequence joins TRBV7-2 and TRBJ2-7; 7 positions match TRBD2. Per the germline V gene, CDR1 is SGHTA and CDR2 is FQGNSA. This CDR3 is 13 amino acids long. V was pared by 8 bases and J by 4 bases, with 8 bases of the junction left unmatched. CDR3: CASGRGTTYEQYF. In nucleotides, the CDR3 is TGTGCCAGCGGCCGCGGGACTACATACGAGCAGTACTTC. The full variable domain, in which reference TRBV7-2 and TRBJ2-7 provide the parts outside the CDR3, is GAGVSQSPSNKVTEKGKDVELRCDPISGHTALYWYRQSLGQGLEFLIYFQGNSAPDKSGLPSDRFSAERTGGSVSTLTIQRTQQEDSAVYLCASGRGTTYEQYFGPGTRLTVT.

This clonotype was observed a handful of times. This chain connects TRBV20-1 to TRBJ2-3; no reliable D call. CDR1 DFQATT and CDR2 SNEGSKA come from the germline V gene (reference sequence). The CDR3 runs 11 residues. Trimming cost V 0 bases and J 8 bases, with 6 bases left between them. This CDR3 reads CSARDLSTQYF. The CDR3 DNA reads as TGCAGTGCTAGAGACCTGAGTACGCAGTATTTT.

This clonotype came up a few times. The CDR3 coding sequence is TGTGCCAGCGGACTTCAGGGTGAGGCAAATGAAAAACTGTTTTTT. It codes for CASGLQGEANEKLFF. The V and J genes are TRBV2 and TRBJ1-4, with D possibly matching TRBD1 (5 bases). Germline values: CDR1 SNHLY, CDR2 FYNNEI. There are 15 residues in the CDR3. V shed 8 bases and J shed 5 bases, with 18 bases lying between them.

A few counts support this clonotype. The chain uses TRBV10-3 and TRBJ2-7; D not certain. The CDR3 runs to 14 residues. V gave up 0 bases and J gave up 2 bases, with 8 bases separating them. Germline assignment: CDR1 ENHRY and CDR2 SYGVKD. The CDR3 loop is CAISESLGPYEQYF. The CDR3 DNA reads TGTGCCATCAGTGAGTCATTGGGCCCCTACGAGCAGTACTTC.

This clonotype was seen only a few times. The V call is TRBV6-2 or TRBV6-3, the J call TRBJ2-7; TRBD2 matches 11 bases. The germline gives CDR1 MNHEY, CDR2 SVGEGT. This CDR3 comprises 14 residues. V was clipped by 8 bases and J by 2 bases; unmatched bases: 5. As DNA, the CDR3 is TGTGCCAGCCTCGGGACTAGCGGACCCTACGAGCAGTACTTC. Translated: CASLGTSGPYEQYF.

This clonotype has only a few counts. CDR3 in amino acids: CASSAPSAGGPDEQFF. CDR3 nucleotides: TGTGCCAGCAGCGCACCTAGTGCGGGAGGGCCCGATGAGCAGTTCTTC. The V and J genes are TRBV7-8 and TRBJ2-1; 9 bases are shared with TRBD2. This CDR3 is built from 16 residues. V lost 5 bases and J lost 8; bases outside the gene matches: 13. CDR1 SGHVS and CDR2 FQNEAQ come from the germline V gene.

This clonotype was seen a handful of times. The CDR3 DNA sequence: TGCGCCAGCAGCTTGGGGTCGGGTTTGAGCTCCTACGAGCAGTACTTC. Encoded protein: CASSLGSGLSSYEQYF. The chain employs TRBV5-1 and TRBJ2-7, with D unclear. With 0 bases removed from V and 0 bases from J, the gap between germline ends came to 13 bases. Germline loops: CDR1 SGHRS, CDR2 YFSETQ. The CDR3 extends over 16 amino acids.

The chain joins TRBV24-1 to TRBJ2-7; D tentatively fits TRBD1 or TRBD2 (5 bases each). Germline CDR1 KGHDR, CDR2 SFDVKD. V lost 4 bases to trimming and J lost 6 bases, with 12 bases between them. The CDR3 is 13 residues long. CDR3 residues: CATSETGAGEQYF. The CDR3 DNA reads TGTGCCACCAGTGAAACCGGGGCCGGCGAGCAGTACTTC.

The chain combines TRBV5-1 with TRBJ2-5; D is unresolved. The V and J ends lost 1 base and 5 bases respectively, with 15 bases between them. The germline V gene encodes CDR1 SGHRS and CDR2 YFSETQ. This CDR3 is built from 15 residues. The CDR3 region has the DNA TGCGCCAGCAGCTTGAGGCCCTCTGTGAGGGAGACCCAGTACTTC. Translating it yields CASSLRPSVRETQYF.

The J gene is TRBJ2-2, the V gene TRBV4-3; D is unresolved. Trimming removed 0 bases from V and 1 base from J, with 3 bases in between. Germline V CDR1 and CDR2: LGHNA, YSLEER. The CDR3 sequence is 14 residues long. The CDR3 region is CASSQDMNTGELFF. CDR3 DNA: TGCGCCAGCAGCCAAGATATGAACACCGGGGAGCTGTTTTTT.